This passage covers 16 T cell receptor beta chains from one sample sequenced in a study of T cell clonotyping in hematopoietic cell transplantation. TCRdb keeps only in-frame clones here, not all; method: immunoSEQ multiplex PCR. The sample has approximately 30,000 clones; about 94% are singletons. The sequencing sample was made of peripheral blood mononuclear cells. The receptors here all came from a man aged 45 to 65 in good health. Some clones in this sample may be carry-over from other donors' samples.

V usage is TRBV30 and J usage is TRBJ1-6; D gene ambiguous. Trimming took off 3 bases at V and 2 bases at J, with 14 bases between the two ends. Looked up from germline, CDR1 is GTSNPN and CDR2 is SVGIG (reference sequence). The CDR3 extends over 16 amino acids. The CDR3 loop is CAWRPPRITYNSPLHF. The CDR3 DNA reads as TGTGCCTGGAGACCCCCCCGGATTACCTATAATTCACCCCTCCACTTT.

The sample holds one count of this clone. The chain carries TRBV7-9 and TRBJ2-5; possible D gene TRBD2, 5 bases. V dropped 5 bases and J dropped 2 bases, with 12 bases sitting between them. CDR1 and CDR2 from the germline V gene are SEHNR and FQNEAQ (reference sequence). There are 14 residues in the CDR3. CDR3 DNA: TGTGCCAGCAGCAACACGGGGATGCAAGAGACCCAGTACTTC. As protein: CASSNTGMQETQYF. The full variable domain, rest sourced from reference TRBV7-9 and TRBJ2-5, is DTGVSQNPRHKITKRGQNVTFRCDPISEHNRLYWYRQTLGQGPEFLTYFQNEAQLEKSRLLSDRFSAERPKGSFSTLEIQRTEQGDSAMYLCASSNTGMQETQYFGPGTRLLVL.

The chain joins TRBV5-1 to TRBJ2-7, with 10 bases that match TRBD1. Germline V gene sequence: CDR1 SGHRS, CDR2 YFSETQ. The CDR3 is 15 amino acids. With 4 bases clipped from V and 2 bases from J, the junction kept 6 bases outside the gene matches. CDR3 nucleotides: TGCGCCAGCAGCCCGGACAGGGGGATCACCTACGAGCAGTACTTC. Translating gives CASSPDRGITYEQYF. Full variable domain (outside the CDR3, taken from reference TRBV5-1 and TRBJ2-7): KAGVTQTPRYLIKTRGQQVTLSCSPISGHRSVSWYQQTPGQGLQFLFEYFSETQRNKGNFPGRFSGRQFSNSRSEMNVSTLELGDSALYLCASSPDRGITYEQYFGPGTRLTVT.

The chain is built from TRBV30 and TRBJ1-5; 9 nucleotides line up with TRBD1. The germline gives CDR1 GTSNPN, CDR2 SVGIG (reference sequence). The trim removed 3 bases at V and 3 bases at J, leaving 9 bases unmatched. CDR3 length equals 16 residues. This CDR3 is CAWSIGTGFANQPQHF. CDR3 coding DNA: TGTGCCTGGAGCATCGGGACAGGGTTCGCCAATCAGCCCCAGCATTTT.

V usage is TRBV2 and J usage is TRBJ1-2, with TRBD1 as a possible D gene (6 bases). Trimming shortened V by 4 bases and J by 0 bases, and 18 bases separated the two germline ends. This CDR3 has 17 amino acids. The germline CDR1 and CDR2 sequences are SNHLY and FYNNEI. CDR3 bases: TGTGCCAGCAGTGCTGACGACAGGAGGAAAGCTAACTATGGCTACACCTTC. Protein product: CASSADDRRKANYGYTF.

This chain joins TRBV30 and TRBJ2-2; 8 bases match TRBD1. Trimming cost V 2 bases and J 4 bases; bases outside gene matches: 6. Germline CDR1 reads GTSNPN; CDR2 reads SVGIG (reference sequence). The CDR3 is 15 residues long. The CDR3 bases are TGTGCCTGGAGTCCCGGACAGGGAAGCACCGGGGAGCTGTTTTTT. It translates to CAWSPGQGSTGELFF.

This sequence joins TRBV5-1 and TRBJ1-5; 9 bases are a match to TRBD1. J was trimmed by 5 bases and V by 4 bases; bases with no gene match: 7. The CDR3 runs 15 residues. The germline CDR1 and CDR2 sequences are SGHRS and YFSETQ. This chain's CDR3 is CASSLQGARDQPQHF. The CDR3 nucleotides are TGCGCCAGCAGCCTACAGGGGGCGCGGGATCAGCCCCAGCATTTT.

This chain links TRBV15 with TRBJ2-3, with 7 bases matching TRBD1. V lost 3 bases and J lost 6; bases outside the gene matches: 9. Germline V gives CDR1 LNHNV, CDR2 YYDKDF (reference sequence). This CDR3 contains 15 residues. The CDR3 DNA reads as TGTGCCACCAGCAGGGAGGTTACAGGGGATGATACGCAGTATTTT. Residues: CATSREVTGDDTQYF. Filled out from reference TRBV15 and TRBJ2-3, the complete variable domain reads DAMVIQNPRYQVTQFGKPVTLSCSQTLNHNVMYWYQQKSSQAPKLLFHYYDKDFNNEADTPDNFQSRRPNTSFCFLDIRSPGLGDTAMYLCATSREVTGDDTQYFGPGTRLTVL.

The chain carries TRBV4-3 and TRBJ1-1; D uncertain. CDR3 size: 17 residues. V lost 0 bases, J lost 0 bases, and 14 bases lay in between. Germline V gene lookup returns CDR1 LGHNA and CDR2 YSLEER. CDR3 in amino acids: CASSQEPASAVNTEAFF. The DNA of the CDR3 is TGCGCCAGCAGCCAAGAGCCCGCATCGGCCGTGAACACTGAAGCTTTCTTT.

CDR3 region: CASSLFGTASNTEAFF. As DNA, the CDR3 is TGTGCCAGCAGTTTATTCGGGACAGCTAGTAACACTGAAGCTTTCTTT. The chain employs TRBV28 and TRBJ1-1, with 7 nucleotides matching TRBD1. J lost 2 bases, V lost 1 base, and 7 bases had no gene match. In germline, CDR1 is MDHEN, CDR2 SYDVKM. CDR3 length equals 16 residues.

The J gene is TRBJ1-2, the V gene TRBV5-1, with a weak D call TRBD1 (6 bases). Trimming pared 2 bases from V and 7 bases from J, leaving 12 bases between. The CDR3 extends over 13 amino acids. CDR1 and CDR2 (germline): SGHRS, YFSETQ. This CDR3 reads CASSFGQLAGYTF. CDR3 sequence (DNA): TGCGCCAGCAGCTTTGGACAGCTAGCTGGCTACACCTTC. The full variable domain, its missing parts supplied by reference TRBV5-1 and TRBJ1-2, is KAGVTQTPRYLIKTRGQQVTLSCSPISGHRSVSWYQQTPGQGLQFLFEYFSETQRNKGNFPGRFSGRQFSNSRSEMNVSTLELGDSALYLCASSFGQLAGYTFGSGTRLTVV.

The chain uses TRBV7-3 and TRBJ1-1; no clear D. V was pared by 5 bases and J by 2 bases, with 12 bases between. The length of the CDR3 is 14 residues. Looked up from germline, CDR1 is SGHTA and CDR2 is FQGTGA. The CDR3 reads CASSPTSTNTEAFF. CDR3 nucleotides: TGTGCCAGCAGCCCCACGTCTACCAACACTGAAGCTTTCTTT.

The chain joins TRBV7-9 to TRBJ2-3; D ambiguous. The CDR3 is made up of 12 amino acids. Germline values: CDR1 SEHNR, CDR2 FQNEAQ (reference sequence). Trimming removed 11 bases at V and 2 bases at J, with 11 bases between. CDR3 loop: CAGSSDTDTQYF. In DNA form, the CDR3 reads TGTGCCGGTTCCTCCGACACAGATACGCAGTATTTT. The entire variable domain, with the rest obtained from reference TRBV7-9 and TRBJ2-3, is as follows: DTGVSQNPRHKITKRGQNVTFRCDPISEHNRLYWYRQTLGQGPEFLTYFQNEAQLEKSRLLSDRFSAERPKGSFSTLEIQRTEQGDSAMYLCAGSSDTDTQYFGPGTRLTVL.

In DNA form, the CDR3 reads TGTGCCAGCAGCGGGGGACAGGGTTCCTATGGCTACACCTTC. This codes for CASSGGQGSYGYTF. V gene TRBV7-2 combines with J gene TRBJ1-2; TRBD1 aligns across 9 bases. With V trimmed by 5 bases and J by 4 bases, 5 bases remained unmatched. This CDR3 is built from 14 residues. Germline CDR1 SGHTA, CDR2 FQGNSA.

The chain links TRBV19 to TRBJ1-5; 7 bases are shared with TRBD1. Trimming removed 4 bases from V and 2 bases from J; junction bases left unmatched: 14. The germline CDR1 and CDR2 sequences are LNHDA and SQIVND (reference sequence). The CDR3 length is 18 residues. CDR3 sequence: CASSTILQGRSGNQPQHF. The CDR3 region has the DNA TGTGCCAGTAGTACCATCTTACAGGGGCGGAGTGGCAATCAGCCCCAGCATTTT.

V and J are TRBV11-2 and TRBJ1-6, with a weak D call TRBD1 (5 bases). Germline V gives CDR1 SGHAT, CDR2 FQNNGV. V dropped 5 bases and J dropped 11 bases, with 10 bases sitting between them. The CDR3 extends over 12 amino acids. CDR3 in DNA: TGTGCCAGCAGCGACAGAGCGCCACCCCTCCACTTT. Translating gives CASSDRAPPLHF.